This is a list of T cell receptor beta chains from one sample in a study of cytomegalovirus exposure and HLA in healthy donors. Clones were read by immunoSEQ multiplex PCR, and TCRdb kept only the in-frame ones, dropping some. The table lists 200,000 to 300,000 clones, roughly 91% of them singletons, with just over 3% in the top ten. The source material was PBMCs. All receptors come from a woman in her thirties in good health and CMV-seronegative. CDR3s include the opening cysteine and the closing phenylalanine or tryptophan. Each record gives: V gene, J gene, D gene, clone size, CDR3 protein, CDR3 DNA. A D gene is named only where the DNA matches it firmly. Clone size is not always given. Where it is, it says once, few, many or a class for expanded clones.

TRBV29-1	TRBJ2-2	NA	NA	CSVGTYNTGELFF	TGCAGCGTTGGGACGTACAACACCGGGGAGCTGTTTTTT
TRBV11-2	TRBJ2-1	NA	NA	CASSLDSSSYNEQFF	TGTGCCAGCAGCTTAGACAGCAGCTCCTACAATGAGCAGTTCTTC
TRBV7-9	TRBJ2-2	NA	NA	CASSLEVESGELFF	TGTGCCAGCAGCCTAGAGGTTGAGTCCGGGGAGCTGTTTTTT
TRBV9	TRBJ2-5	NA	NA	CASSVALMGAEETQYF	TGTGCCAGCAGCGTAGCTTTAATGGGTGCGGAAGAGACCCAGTACTTC
TRBV14	TRBJ1-4	NA	NA	CASSQDTLEKLFF	TGTGCCAGCAGCCAAGACACCCTAGAAAAACTGTTTTTT
TRBV27	TRBJ2-2	NA	NA	CASSPLEAGELFF	TGTGCCAGCAGTCCACTAGAGGCCGGGGAGCTGTTTTTT
TRBV11-3	TRBJ2-5	NA	NA	CASSLGGLGLTETQYF	TGTGCCAGCAGCTTAGGAGGGTTAGGACTAACCGAGACCCAGTACTTC
TRBV29-1	TRBJ1-1	TRBD1	NA	CSAPTGRDTEAFF	TGCAGCGCCCCGACAGGGAGGGACACTGAAGCTTTCTTT
TRBV7-9	TRBJ2-3	TRBD2	NA	CASSPRSGRHTDTQYF	TGTGCCAGCAGCCCGAGGAGCGGGAGGCACACAGATACGCAGTATTTT
TRBV4-1	TRBJ2-1	NA	once	CASSQDASTWAGEQFF	TGCGCCAGCAGCCAAGATGCGTCTACGTGGGCCGGTGAGCAGTTCTTC
TRBV19	TRBJ2-3	TRBD2	NA	CASSIFTSGSPDTQYF	TGTGCCAGTAGTATTTTTACTAGCGGGAGCCCAGATACGCAGTATTTT
TRBV9	TRBJ2-3	NA	NA	CASSVGTGTITDTQYF	TGTGCCAGCAGCGTAGGGACCGGAACGATCACAGATACGCAGTATTTT
TRBV7-3	TRBJ2-7	TRBD2	NA	CASSRLAGVEQYF	TGTGCCAGCAGCCGACTAGCGGGAGTCGAGCAGTACTTC
TRBV25-1	TRBJ2-2	TRBD2	NA	CASSELSTSGTNTGELFF	TGTGCCAGCAGTGAATTAAGCACTAGCGGGACGAACACCGGGGAGCTGTTTTTT
TRBV15	TRBJ2-7	NA	NA	CATSRDGRGEQYF	TGTGCCACCAGCAGAGATGGTAGGGGCGAGCAGTACTTC
TRBV5-4	TRBJ2-5	TRBD2	few	CASSLGPSGEETQYF	TGTGCCAGCAGCTTAGGGCCTAGCGGAGAAGAGACCCAGTACTTC
TRBV19	TRBJ2-1	NA	once	CASSLGPLMGHNEQFF	TGTGCCAGTAGTTTAGGGCCGCTCATGGGACACAATGAGCAGTTCTTC
TRBV13	TRBJ2-7	TRBD2	NA	CASSGWLGTTSYEQYF	TGTGCCAGCAGCGGATGGCTCGGGACTACCTCCTACGAGCAGTACTTC
TRBV4-3	TRBJ1-5	NA	NA	CASSQDLGQPQHF	TGCGCCAGCAGCCAAGATCTAGGTCAGCCCCAGCATTTT
TRBV27	TRBJ2-7	NA	NA	CASSLFVGGPDYEQYF	TGTGCCAGCAGTTTATTCGTCGGTGGGCCCGACTACGAGCAGTACTTC
TRBV9	TRBJ2-5	NA	NA	CASSVGGAQQETQYF	TGTGCCAGCAGCGTGGGGGGGGCGCAACAAGAGACCCAGTACTTC
TRBV6-6	TRBJ2-7	NA	NA	CASRSGGLVHEQYF	TGTGCCAGCAGGTCCGGCGGACTTGTACACGAGCAGTACTTC
TRBV28	TRBJ2-2	NA	NA	CASSSISGELFF	TGTGCCAGCAGTTCAATTTCCGGGGAGCTGTTTTTT
TRBV28	TRBJ2-7	NA	NA	CASTGASLYEQYF	TGTGCCAGCACAGGAGCATCACTCTACGAGCAGTACTTC
TRBV28	TRBJ1-1	TRBD1	once	CASSFLGAGGGTEAFF	TGTGCCAGCAGTTTTCTCGGCGCAGGGGGCGGCACTGAAGCTTTCTTT
TRBV6-6	TRBJ2-5	TRBD2	NA	CASSSATSGSSETQYF	TGTGCCAGCAGTTCGGCGACTAGCGGGAGTTCAGAGACCCAGTACTTC
TRBV6-5	TRBJ1-2	NA	NA	CASSYGRLNYGYTF	TGTGCCAGCAGTTACGGCAGACTTAACTATGGCTACACCTTC
TRBV7-9	TRBJ2-7	NA	NA	CASSGELSSYEQYF	TGTGCCAGCAGCGGAGAGTTGAGCTCCTACGAGCAGTACTTC
TRBV6-5	TRBJ2-1	TRBD1	NA	CASSYSSTGGEQFF	TGTGCCAGCAGTTACTCCAGTACAGGGGGAGAGCAGTTCTTC